The present entry profiles one T cell receptor beta chain with its context. The entry originates in a study of Tregs in tolerant kidney transplant recipients. V trimming: 2 bases; J trimming: 9 bases; junction bases outside the gene matches: 9. The CDR3 loop spans 16 amino acids. CDR1 is SGDLS, CDR2 YYNGEE, per germline. The protocol was immunoSEQ multiplex PCR, while the TCRdb copy is restricted to in-frame clones and leaves out a portion. This table has around 20,000 clones, 82% appearing once. The clonotype comes from a human donor in good health. The sequenced sample was Tregs from blood. The J gene is TRBJ2-1, the V gene TRBV9, with 12 bases matching TRBD2. The CDR3 reads CASSVGVTSGRFEQFF. CDR3 in DNA: TGTGCCAGCAGCGTGGGGGTGACTAGCGGGAGATTTGAGCAGTTCTTC.